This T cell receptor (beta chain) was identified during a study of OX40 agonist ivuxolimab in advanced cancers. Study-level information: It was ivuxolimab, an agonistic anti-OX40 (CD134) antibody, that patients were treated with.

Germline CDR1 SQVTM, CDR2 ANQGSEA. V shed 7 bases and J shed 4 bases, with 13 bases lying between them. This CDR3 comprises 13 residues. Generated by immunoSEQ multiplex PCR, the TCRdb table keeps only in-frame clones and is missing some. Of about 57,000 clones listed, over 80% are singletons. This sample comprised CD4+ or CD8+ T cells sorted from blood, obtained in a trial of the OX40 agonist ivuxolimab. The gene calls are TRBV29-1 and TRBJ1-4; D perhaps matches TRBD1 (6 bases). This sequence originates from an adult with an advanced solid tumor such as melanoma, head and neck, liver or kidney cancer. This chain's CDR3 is CSGRDTFNEKLFF. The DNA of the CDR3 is TGCAGCGGCCGGGACACATTTAATGAAAAACTGTTTTTT.